The T cell receptor (beta chain) described here comes from a study of naive and memory T cell subsets. Both TRBC1 and TRBC2 were covered by a beta constant-region primer of two equimolar oligonucleotides. Ligated cDNA was amplified by four rounds of PCR with nested alpha and beta constant-region primers and SP2. TCRdb reprocessed the UMI-ligation and nested PCR reads with MiXCR, giving one entry per CDR3 protein. The repertoire includes roughly 92,000 distinct CDR3 sequences, 11% of them detected once, and approximately 0.14% sits in the top ten. For this clonotype: Its antigen is not identified.

CDR1 is LGHNT and CDR2 is FRNRAP in the germline V gene. With 4 bases removed from V and 4 bases from J, the gap between germline ends came to 7 bases. The CDR3 has 12 amino acids. Notes on the study in general: Especially in CD8 cells, naive repertoires contained a few larger clonotypes, possibly CD45RA-re-expressing memory cells.

This chain links TRBV12-5 with TRBJ1-1; D unclear. The sequence was obtained from a human donor in good health. Sequencing was done on a sample of naive CD4+ T cells from blood. The CDR3 spells CASGSAGTEAFF. CDR3 sequence (DNA): TGTGCTAGTGGTTCTGCGGGCACTGAAGCTTTCTTT.